This T cell receptor beta chain came from a study of technical replicates of blood from a handful of donors. Only in-frame clones appear in the TCRdb table, and some are missing; sequencing was by immunoSEQ multiplex PCR. Of about 88,000 clones listed, just under 95% are singletons. V was pared by 7 bases and J by 5 bases, with 5 bases of the junction left unmatched. The germline gives CDR1 ENHRY, CDR2 SYGVKD. CDR3 length: 13 residues. This clonotype was obtained from a human donor in good health. The chain employs TRBV10-3 and TRBJ1-1; TRBD1 matches at 9 bases. Sequencing used T cells isolated from PBMCs. The CDR3 reads CAINRDRATEAFF. CDR3 in DNA: TGTGCCATCAATAGGGACAGGGCTACTGAAGCTTTCTTT.